Given below is one T cell receptor beta chain in context. Its antigen is not identified. This record comes from a study of response to subunit inactivated influenza vaccine. V was cut by 0 bases and J by 4 bases, with 10 bases left in between. The CDR3 has 14 amino acids. CDR1 and CDR2 from the germline V gene are LNHNV and YYDKDF (reference sequence). Study observations and caveats: Seasonal influenza vaccination, on each occasion, was suggested by the authors to recruit few new T cells.

A single record per CDR3 protein comes from TCRdb applying MiXCR to the RT-PCR reads. This table has about half a million distinct CDR3 sequences, about 25% appearing once. The chain has TRBV15 and TRBJ2-7; D unresolved. This TCR was recovered from a man aged 45-65 years who received an inactivated influenza vaccine. Sequencing used CD4+ T cells sorted from PBMCs, obtained approximately 5 days after vaccination. The CDR3 is CATSRDTDVYEQYF. The CDR3 DNA is TGTGCCACCAGCAGAGATACTGACGTTTACGAGCAGTACTTC.